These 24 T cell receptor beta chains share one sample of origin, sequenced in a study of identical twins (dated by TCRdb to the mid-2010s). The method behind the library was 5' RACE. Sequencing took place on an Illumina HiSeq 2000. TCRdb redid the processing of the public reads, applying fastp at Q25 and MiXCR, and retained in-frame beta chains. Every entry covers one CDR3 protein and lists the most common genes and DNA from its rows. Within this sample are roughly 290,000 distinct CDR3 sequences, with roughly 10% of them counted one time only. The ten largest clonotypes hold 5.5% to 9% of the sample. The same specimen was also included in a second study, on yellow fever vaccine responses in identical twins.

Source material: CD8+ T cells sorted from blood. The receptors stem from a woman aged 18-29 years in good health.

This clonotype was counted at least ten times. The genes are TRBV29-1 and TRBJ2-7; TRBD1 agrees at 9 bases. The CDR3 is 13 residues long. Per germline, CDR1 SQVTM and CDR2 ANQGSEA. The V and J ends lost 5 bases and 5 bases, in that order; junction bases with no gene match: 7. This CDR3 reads CSVTGTGRNEQYF. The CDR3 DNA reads TGCAGCGTTACCGGGACAGGGCGGAACGAGCAGTACTTC.

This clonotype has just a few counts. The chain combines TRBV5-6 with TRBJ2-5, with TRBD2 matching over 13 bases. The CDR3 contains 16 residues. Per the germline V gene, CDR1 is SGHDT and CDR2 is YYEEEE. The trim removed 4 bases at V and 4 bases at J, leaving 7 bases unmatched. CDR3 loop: CASSPGLAGDGETQYF. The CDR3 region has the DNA TGTGCCAGCAGCCCCGGACTAGCGGGAGACGGAGAGACCCAGTACTTC.

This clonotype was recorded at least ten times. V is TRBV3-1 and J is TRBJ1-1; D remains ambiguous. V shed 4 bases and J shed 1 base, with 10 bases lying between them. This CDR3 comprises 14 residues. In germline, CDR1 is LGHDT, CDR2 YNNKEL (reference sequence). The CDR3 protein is CASSREWANTEAFF. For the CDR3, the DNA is TGTGCCAGCAGCCGGGAGTGGGCGAACACTGAAGCTTTCTTT. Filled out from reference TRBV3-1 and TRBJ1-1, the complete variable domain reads DTAVSQTPKYLVTQMGNDKSIKCEQNLGHDTMYWYKQDSKKFLKIMFSYNNKELIINETVPNRFSPKSPDKAHLNLHINSLELGDSAVYFCASSREWANTEAFFGQGTRLTVV.

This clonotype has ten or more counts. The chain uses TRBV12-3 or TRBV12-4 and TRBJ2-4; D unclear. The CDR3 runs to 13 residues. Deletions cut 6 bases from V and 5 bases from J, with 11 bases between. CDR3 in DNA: TGTGCCAGCAGGCTGCTTGGAGAAAACATTCAGTACTTC. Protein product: CASRLLGENIQYF.

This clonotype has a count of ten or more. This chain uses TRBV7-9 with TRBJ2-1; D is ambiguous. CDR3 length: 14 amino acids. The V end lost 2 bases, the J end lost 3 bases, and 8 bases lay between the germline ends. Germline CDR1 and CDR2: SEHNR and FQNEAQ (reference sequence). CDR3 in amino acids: CASSLIGDYNEQFF. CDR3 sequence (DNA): TGTGCCAGCAGCTTAATTGGGGACTACAATGAGCAGTTCTTC. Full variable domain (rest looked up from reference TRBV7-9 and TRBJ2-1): DTGVSQNPRHKITKRGQNVTFRCDPISEHNRLYWYRQTLGQGPEFLTYFQNEAQLEKSRLLSDRFSAERPKGSFSTLEIQRTEQGDSAMYLCASSLIGDYNEQFFGPGTRLTVL.

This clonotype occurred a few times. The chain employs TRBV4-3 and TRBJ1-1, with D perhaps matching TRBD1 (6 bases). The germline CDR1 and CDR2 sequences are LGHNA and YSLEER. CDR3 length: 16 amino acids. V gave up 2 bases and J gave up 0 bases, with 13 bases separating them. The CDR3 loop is CASSQSRTAMNTEAFF. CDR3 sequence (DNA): TGCGCCAGCAGCCAATCCAGGACAGCTATGAACACTGAAGCTTTCTTT.

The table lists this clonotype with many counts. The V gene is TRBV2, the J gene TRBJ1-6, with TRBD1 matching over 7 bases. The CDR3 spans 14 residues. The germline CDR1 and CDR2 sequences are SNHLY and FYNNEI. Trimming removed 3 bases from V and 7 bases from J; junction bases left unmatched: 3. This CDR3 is CASSDRTGNSPLHF. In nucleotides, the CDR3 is TGTGCCAGCAGTGACCGGACAGGCAATTCACCCCTCCACTTT.

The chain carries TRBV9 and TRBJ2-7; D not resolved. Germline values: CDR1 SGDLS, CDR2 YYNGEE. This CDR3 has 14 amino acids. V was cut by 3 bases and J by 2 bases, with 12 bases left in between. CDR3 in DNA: TGTGCCAGCAGCGCTTATAATACCCCCTACGAGCAGTACTTC. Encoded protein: CASSAYNTPYEQYF.

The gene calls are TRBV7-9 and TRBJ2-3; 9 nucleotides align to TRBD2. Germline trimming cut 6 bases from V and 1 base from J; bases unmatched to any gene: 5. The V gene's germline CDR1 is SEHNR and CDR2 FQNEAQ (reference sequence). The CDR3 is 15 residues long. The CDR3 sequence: CASRRGGARTDTQYF. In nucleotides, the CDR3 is TGTGCCAGCAGGCGCGGGGGGGCTCGCACAGATACGCAGTATTTT.

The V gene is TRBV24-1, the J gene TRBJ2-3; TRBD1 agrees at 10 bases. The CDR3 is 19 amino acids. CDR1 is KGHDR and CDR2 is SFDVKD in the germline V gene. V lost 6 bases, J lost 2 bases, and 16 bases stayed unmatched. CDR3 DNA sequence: TGTGCCACCAGTATTCTATTAACTTCCGGGACAGGGGCCACAGATACGCAGTATTTT. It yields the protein CATSILLTSGTGATDTQYF.

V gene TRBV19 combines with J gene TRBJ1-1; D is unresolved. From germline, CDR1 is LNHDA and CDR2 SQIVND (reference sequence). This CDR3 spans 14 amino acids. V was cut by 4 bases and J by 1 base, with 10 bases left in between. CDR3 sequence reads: CASSNSRGNTEAFF. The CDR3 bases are TGTGCCAGTAGTAATAGCAGAGGGAACACTGAAGCTTTCTTT.

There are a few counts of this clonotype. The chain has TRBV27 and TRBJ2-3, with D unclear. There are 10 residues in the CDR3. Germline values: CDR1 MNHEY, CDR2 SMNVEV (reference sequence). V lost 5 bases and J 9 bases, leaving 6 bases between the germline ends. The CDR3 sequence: CASSNLTQYF. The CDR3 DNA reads TGTGCCAGCAGTAACCTCACGCAGTATTTT.

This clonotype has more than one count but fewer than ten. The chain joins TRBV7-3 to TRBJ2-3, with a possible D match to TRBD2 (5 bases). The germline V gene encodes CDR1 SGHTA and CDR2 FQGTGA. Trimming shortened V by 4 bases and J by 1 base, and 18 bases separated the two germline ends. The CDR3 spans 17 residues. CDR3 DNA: TGTGCCAGCAGCTGGGGTGTTGAGGGCGAGGGCACAGATACGCAGTATTTT. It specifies CASSWGVEGEGTDTQYF.

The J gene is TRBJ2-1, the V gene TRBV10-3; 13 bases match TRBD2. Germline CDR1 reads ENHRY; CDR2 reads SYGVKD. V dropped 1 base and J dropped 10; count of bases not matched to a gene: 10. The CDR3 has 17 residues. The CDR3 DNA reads TGTGCCATCAGTGAGTTTAAAGGTGGACTAGCGGGAGAAGAGCAGTTCTTC. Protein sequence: CAISEFKGGLAGEEQFF.

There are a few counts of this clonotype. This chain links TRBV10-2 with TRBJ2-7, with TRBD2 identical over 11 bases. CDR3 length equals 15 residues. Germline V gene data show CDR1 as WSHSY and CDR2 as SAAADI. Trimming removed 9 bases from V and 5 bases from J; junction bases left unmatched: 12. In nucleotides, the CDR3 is TGCGCCAGTTGGGGACTAGCGGAGTCAAAAGACGAGCAGTACTTC. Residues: CASWGLAESKDEQYF.

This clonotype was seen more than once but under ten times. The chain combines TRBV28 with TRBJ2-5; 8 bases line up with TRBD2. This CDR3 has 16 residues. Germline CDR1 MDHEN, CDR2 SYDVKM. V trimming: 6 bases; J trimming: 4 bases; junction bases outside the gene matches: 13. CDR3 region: CASRSGGGGEVETQYF. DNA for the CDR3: TGTGCCAGCAGGTCGGGGGGGGGAGGGGAGGTAGAGACCCAGTACTTC. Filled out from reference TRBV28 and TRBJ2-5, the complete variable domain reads DVKVTQSSRYLVKRTGEKVFLECVQDMDHENMFWYRQDPGLGLRLIYFSYDVKMKEKGDIPEGYSVSREKKERFSLILESASTNQTSMYLCASRSGGGGEVETQYFGPGTRLLVL.

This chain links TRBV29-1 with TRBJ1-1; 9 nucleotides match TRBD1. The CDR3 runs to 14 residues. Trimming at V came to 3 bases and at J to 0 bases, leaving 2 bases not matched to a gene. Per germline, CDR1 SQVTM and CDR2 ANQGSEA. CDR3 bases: TGCAGCGTTGACGGGACAGGGATGAACACTGAAGCTTTCTTT. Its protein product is CSVDGTGMNTEAFF.

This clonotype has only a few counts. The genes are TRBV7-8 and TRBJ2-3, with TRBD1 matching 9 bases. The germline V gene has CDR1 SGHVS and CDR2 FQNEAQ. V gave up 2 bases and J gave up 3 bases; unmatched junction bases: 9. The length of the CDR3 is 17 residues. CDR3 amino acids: CASSLPRTGVGTDTQYF. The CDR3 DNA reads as TGTGCCAGCAGCTTACCCCGGACAGGGGTAGGGACAGATACGCAGTATTTT.

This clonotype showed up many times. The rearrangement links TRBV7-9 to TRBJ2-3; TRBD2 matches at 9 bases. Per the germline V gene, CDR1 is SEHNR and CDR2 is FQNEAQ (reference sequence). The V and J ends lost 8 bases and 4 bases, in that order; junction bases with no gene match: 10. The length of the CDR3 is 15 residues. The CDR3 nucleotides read TGTGCCAGCCTAGGGCTAGCGGGACAGCCAGATACGCAGTATTTT. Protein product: CASLGLAGQPDTQYF.

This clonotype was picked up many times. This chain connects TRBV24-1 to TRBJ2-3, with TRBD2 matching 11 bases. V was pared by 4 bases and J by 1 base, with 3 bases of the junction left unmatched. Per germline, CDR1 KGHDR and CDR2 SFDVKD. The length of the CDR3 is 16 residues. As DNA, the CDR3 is TGTGCCACCAGTGAATTACTAGCGGGGGGCACAGATACGCAGTATTTT. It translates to CATSELLAGGTDTQYF.

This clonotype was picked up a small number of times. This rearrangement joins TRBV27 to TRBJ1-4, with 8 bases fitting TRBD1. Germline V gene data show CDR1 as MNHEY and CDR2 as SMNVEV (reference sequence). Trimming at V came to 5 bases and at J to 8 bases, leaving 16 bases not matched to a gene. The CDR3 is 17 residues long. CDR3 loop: CASSHLRGGTGWEKLFF. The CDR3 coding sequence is TGTGCCAGCAGTCATCTGCGGGGCGGGACAGGTTGGGAAAAACTGTTTTTT.

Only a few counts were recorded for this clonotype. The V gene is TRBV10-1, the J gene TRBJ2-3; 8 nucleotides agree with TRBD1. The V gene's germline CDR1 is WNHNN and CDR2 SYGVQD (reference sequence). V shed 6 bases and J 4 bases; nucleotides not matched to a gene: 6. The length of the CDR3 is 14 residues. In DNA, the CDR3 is TGCGCCAGCAGCCCCAGGGGGCTGTCAGATACGCAGTATTTT. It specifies CASSPRGLSDTQYF.

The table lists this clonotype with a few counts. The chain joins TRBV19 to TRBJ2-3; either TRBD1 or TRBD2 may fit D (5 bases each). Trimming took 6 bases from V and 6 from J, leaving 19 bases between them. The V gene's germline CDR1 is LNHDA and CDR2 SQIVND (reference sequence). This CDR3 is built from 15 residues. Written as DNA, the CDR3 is TGTGCCAGTAGCCCGGGAACCGGGGCCTGGGATACGCAGTATTTT. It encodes CASSPGTGAWDTQYF.

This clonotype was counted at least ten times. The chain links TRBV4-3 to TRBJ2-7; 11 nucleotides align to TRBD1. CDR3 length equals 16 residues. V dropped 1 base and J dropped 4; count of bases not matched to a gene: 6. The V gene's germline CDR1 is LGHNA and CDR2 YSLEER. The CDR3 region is CASSQASGTGGYEQYF. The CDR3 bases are TGCGCCAGCAGCCAAGCTAGCGGGACAGGGGGATACGAGCAGTACTTC.